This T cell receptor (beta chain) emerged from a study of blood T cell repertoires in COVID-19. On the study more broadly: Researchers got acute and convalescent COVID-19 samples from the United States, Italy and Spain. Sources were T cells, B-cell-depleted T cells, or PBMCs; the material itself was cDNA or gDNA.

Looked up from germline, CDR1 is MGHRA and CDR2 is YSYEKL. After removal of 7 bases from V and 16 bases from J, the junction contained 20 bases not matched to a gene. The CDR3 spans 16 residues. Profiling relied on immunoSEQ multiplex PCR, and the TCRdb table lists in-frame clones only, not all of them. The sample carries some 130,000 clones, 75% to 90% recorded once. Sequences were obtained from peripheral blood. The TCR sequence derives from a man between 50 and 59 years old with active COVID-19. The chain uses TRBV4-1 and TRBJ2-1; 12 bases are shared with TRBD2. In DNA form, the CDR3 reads TGCGCCAGCACCCACCCTAGCGGGGGGGACCCACGGGGTATCTTCTTC. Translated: CASTHPSGGDPRGIFF.